These 15 T cell receptor beta chains came from one sample sequenced in a study of T cells in localized non-small cell lung cancer. Assay used: immunoSEQ multiplex PCR; TCRdb lists only in-frame clones, some missing. The profile shows about 33,000 clones, around 93% of them singletons. The specimen comprised peripheral blood, sampled before any cancer treatment. The source of these receptors is an older female donor with stage I lung adenocarcinoma.

This sequence joins TRBV7-2 and TRBJ2-2; 7 positions match TRBD1. This CDR3 contains 14 residues. Germline V lookup: CDR1 SGHTA, CDR2 FQGNSA. V shed 3 bases, J shed 9 bases, and the junction held 7 bases outside the gene matches. The DNA of the CDR3 is TGTGCCAGCAGCTTTGACAGGGTGGGCCGGGAGCTGTTTTTT. As protein: CASSFDRVGRELFF.

J is TRBJ2-7 and V is TRBV18; D uncertain. CDR3 length equals 13 residues. Germline V gives CDR1 KGHSH, CDR2 LQKENI. The V gene lost 0 bases and the J gene lost 3 bases, with 6 bases spanning the gap. The DNA for the CDR3 is TGTGCCAGCTCACCACCGCAGCGCTACGAGCAGTACTTC. Translation gives CASSPPQRYEQYF.

The V and J genes are TRBV4-3 and TRBJ2-1, with D possibly matching TRBD2 (7 bases). Per the germline V gene, CDR1 is LGHNA and CDR2 is YSLEER. V gave up 3 bases and J gave up 1 base, with 19 bases separating them. The CDR3 consists of 18 residues. The CDR3 region has the DNA TGCGCCAGCAGCCAGGGAGGGGGGGCATCCCCATCCTACAATGAGCAGTTCTTC. Protein: CASSQGGGASPSYNEQFF.

This chain uses TRBV27 with TRBJ2-1, with 11 bases lining up with TRBD1. The CDR3 is made up of 15 amino acids. V dropped 9 bases and J dropped 14; count of bases not matched to a gene: 18. Germline assignment: CDR1 MNHEY and CDR2 SMNVEV (reference sequence). The CDR3 sequence: CASSLRTGGASIEFF. The CDR3 DNA reads TGTGCCAGTTCCCTGCGGACAGGGGGCGCATCGATTGAGTTCTTC.

V gene TRBV10-2 combines with J gene TRBJ1-2; no firm D call. This CDR3 region has 12 residues. The germline V gene has CDR1 WSHSY and CDR2 SAAADI. Trimming took off 8 bases at V and 4 bases at J, with 11 bases between the two ends. The DNA for the CDR3 is TGCGCCAGCGGTCAGAGCAGCTATGGCTACACCTTC. Protein: CASGQSSYGYTF.

V is TRBV5-1 and J is TRBJ2-3; 14 positions agree with TRBD2. This CDR3 has 15 residues. The junction had 3 bases not matched to a gene; V was cut back by 4 bases and J by 5 bases. Germline CDR1 SGHRS, CDR2 YFSETQ. The CDR3 is CASSQGTSGGDTQYF. CDR3 bases: TGCGCCAGCAGCCAGGGGACTAGCGGGGGAGATACGCAGTATTTT.

The rearrangement joins TRBV18 to TRBJ2-3; 8 bases are shared with TRBD2. Germline CDR1 reads KGHSH; CDR2 reads LQKENI. The CDR3 sequence is 14 residues long. J was trimmed by 3 bases and V by 6 bases; bases with no gene match: 5. The CDR3 loop is CASSRTSTTDTQYF. The CDR3 DNA reads as TGTGCCAGCTCCCGGACTAGCACAACAGATACGCAGTATTTT.

The chain combines TRBV4-3 with TRBJ1-1, with D possibly matching TRBD1 (5 bases). The CDR3 is made up of 14 amino acids. V dropped 0 bases and J dropped 2 bases, with 7 bases sitting between them. Germline V gene data show CDR1 as LGHNA and CDR2 as YSLEER. CDR3 DNA sequence: TGCGCCAGCAGCCAAGACAGGGTTAACACTGAAGCTTTCTTT. Protein: CASSQDRVNTEAFF.

The chain uses TRBV5-1 and TRBJ1-3, with D uncertain. The length of the CDR3 is 19 residues. Germline-derived CDR1 and CDR2 are SGHRS and YFSETQ. The ends were cut back, 0 bases at V and 1 base at J, with 20 bases in the middle. The CDR3 protein is CASSLDIPFAGRSGNTIYF. The CDR3, as DNA: TGCGCCAGCAGCTTGGACATCCCTTTCGCGGGCAGGTCTGGAAACACCATATATTTT.

This chain links TRBV7-2 with TRBJ2-6; D might be TRBD1 (5 bases). The germline V gene encodes CDR1 SGHTA and CDR2 FQGNSA. Trimming cost V 1 base and J 2 bases, with 18 bases left between them. The CDR3 spans 19 residues. CDR3 residues: CASSLVAGKTSTGANVLTF. The DNA for the CDR3 is TGTGCCAGCAGCTTAGTGGCAGGGAAAACATCCACTGGGGCCAACGTCCTGACTTTC.

The rearrangement uses TRBV5-6 and TRBJ1-3, with 10 positions matching TRBD1. Trimming took 3 bases from V and 3 from J; bases not matched to a gene: 3. This CDR3 is 15 amino acids long. Germline CDR1 and CDR2: SGHDT and YYEEEE. This CDR3 is CASSWGTGVGNTIYF. The DNA of the CDR3 is TGTGCCAGCAGCTGGGGGACAGGGGTTGGAAACACCATATATTTT.

This chain uses TRBV19 with TRBJ1-5, with D perhaps matching TRBD1 (6 bases). The germline V and J ends were trimmed by 3 bases and 3 bases, with 12 bases remaining between them. From germline, CDR1 is LNHDA and CDR2 SQIVND (reference sequence). This CDR3 comprises 15 residues. CDR3 protein: CASSMNRDFNQPQHF. The CDR3 coding sequence is TGTGCCAGTAGTATGAACAGGGATTTCAATCAGCCCCAGCATTTT.

V and J are TRBV5-4 and TRBJ1-2; unclear D gene. CDR3 size: 11 residues. Per germline, CDR1 SGHNT and CDR2 YYREEE (reference sequence). The V and J ends lost 3 bases and 6 bases respectively, with 6 bases between them. CDR3 nucleotides: TGTGCCAGCAGCTCCCCAAATGGCTACACCTTC. Protein sequence: CASSSPNGYTF.

The genes are TRBV10-3 and TRBJ1-5, with no clear D. The CDR3 is made up of 13 amino acids. With 3 bases removed from V and 7 bases from J, the gap between germline ends came to 10 bases. Germline lookup yields CDR1 ENHRY and CDR2 SYGVKD. The CDR3 DNA follows: TGTGCCATCAGTGATGGCCCGAAACAGCCCCAGCATTTT. Its translation: CAISDGPKQPQHF.

The V and J genes are TRBV27 and TRBJ1-2, with 9 bases that match TRBD1. Germline V lookup: CDR1 MNHEY, CDR2 SMNVEV (reference sequence). With 5 bases clipped from V and 9 bases from J, the junction kept 7 bases outside the gene matches. This CDR3 has 13 amino acids. The CDR3 DNA is TGTGCCAGCAGTCCGGACAGGGGTAACAGCTACACCTTC. It encodes CASSPDRGNSYTF.